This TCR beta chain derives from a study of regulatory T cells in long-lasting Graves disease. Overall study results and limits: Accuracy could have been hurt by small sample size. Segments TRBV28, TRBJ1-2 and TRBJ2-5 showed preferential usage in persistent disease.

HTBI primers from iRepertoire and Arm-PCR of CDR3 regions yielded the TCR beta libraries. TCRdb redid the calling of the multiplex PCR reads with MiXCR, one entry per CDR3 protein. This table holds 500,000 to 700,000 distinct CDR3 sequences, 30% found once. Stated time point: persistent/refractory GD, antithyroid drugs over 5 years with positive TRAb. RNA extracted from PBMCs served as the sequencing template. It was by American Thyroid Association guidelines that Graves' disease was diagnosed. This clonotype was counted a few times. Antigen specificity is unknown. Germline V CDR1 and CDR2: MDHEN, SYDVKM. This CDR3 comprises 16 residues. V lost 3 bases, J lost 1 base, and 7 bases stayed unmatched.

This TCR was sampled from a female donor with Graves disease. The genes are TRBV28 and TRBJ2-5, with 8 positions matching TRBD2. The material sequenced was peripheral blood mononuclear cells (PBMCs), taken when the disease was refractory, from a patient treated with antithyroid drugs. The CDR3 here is CASSFSREGFQETQYF. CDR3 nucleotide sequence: TGTGCCAGCAGTTTCTCCCGGGAGGGATTCCAAGAGACCCAGTACTTC.